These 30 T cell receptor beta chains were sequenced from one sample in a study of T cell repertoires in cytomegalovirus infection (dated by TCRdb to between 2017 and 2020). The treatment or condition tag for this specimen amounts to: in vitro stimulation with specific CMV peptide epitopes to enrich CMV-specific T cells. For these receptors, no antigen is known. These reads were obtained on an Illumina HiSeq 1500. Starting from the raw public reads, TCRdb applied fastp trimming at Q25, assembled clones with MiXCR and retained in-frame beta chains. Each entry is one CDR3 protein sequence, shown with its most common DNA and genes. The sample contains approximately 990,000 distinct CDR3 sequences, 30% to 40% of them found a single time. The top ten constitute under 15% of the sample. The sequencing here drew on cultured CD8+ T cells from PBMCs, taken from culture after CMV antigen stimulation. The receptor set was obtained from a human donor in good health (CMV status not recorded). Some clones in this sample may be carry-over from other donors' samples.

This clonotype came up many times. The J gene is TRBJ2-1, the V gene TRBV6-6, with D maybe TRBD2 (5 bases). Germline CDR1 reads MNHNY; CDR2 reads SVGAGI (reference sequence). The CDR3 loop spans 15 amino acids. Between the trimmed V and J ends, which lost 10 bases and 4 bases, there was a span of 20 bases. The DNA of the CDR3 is TGTGCCACCTCTTCGGACTCATCCTTTTACAATGAGCAGTTCTTC. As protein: CATSSDSSFYNEQFF.

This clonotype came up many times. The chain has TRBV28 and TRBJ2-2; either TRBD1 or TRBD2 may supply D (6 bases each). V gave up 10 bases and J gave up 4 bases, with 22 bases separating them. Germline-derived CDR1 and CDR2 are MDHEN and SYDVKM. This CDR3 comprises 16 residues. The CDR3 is CATPRGPGPFTGELFF. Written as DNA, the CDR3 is TGTGCCACCCCCCGGGGGCCGGGACCGTTCACCGGGGAGCTGTTTTTT.

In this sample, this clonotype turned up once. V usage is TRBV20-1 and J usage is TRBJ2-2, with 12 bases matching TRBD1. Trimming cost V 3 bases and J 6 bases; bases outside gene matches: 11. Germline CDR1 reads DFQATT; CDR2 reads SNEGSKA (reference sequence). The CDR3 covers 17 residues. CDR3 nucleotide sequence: TGCAGTGCTAGGGGGGACAGGGGGCAATTGTATGCCGGGGAGCTGTTTTTT. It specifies CSARGDRGQLYAGELFF.

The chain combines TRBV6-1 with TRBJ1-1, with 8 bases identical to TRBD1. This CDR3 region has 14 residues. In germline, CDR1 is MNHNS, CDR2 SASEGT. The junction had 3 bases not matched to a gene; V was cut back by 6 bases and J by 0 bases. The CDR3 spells CASRRQGMNTEAFF. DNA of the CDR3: TGTGCCAGCAGGAGACAGGGGATGAACACTGAAGCTTTCTTT.

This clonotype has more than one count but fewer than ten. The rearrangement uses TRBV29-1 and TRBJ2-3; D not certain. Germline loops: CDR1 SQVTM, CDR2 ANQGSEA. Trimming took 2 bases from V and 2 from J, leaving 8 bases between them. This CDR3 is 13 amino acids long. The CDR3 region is CSVERETTDTQYF. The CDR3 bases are TGCAGCGTTGAAAGGGAAACCACAGATACGCAGTATTTT.

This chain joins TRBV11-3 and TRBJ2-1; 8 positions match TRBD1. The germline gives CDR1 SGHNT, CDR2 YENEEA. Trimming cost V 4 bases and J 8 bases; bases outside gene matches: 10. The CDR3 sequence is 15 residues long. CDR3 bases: TGTGCCAGCAGCTCCGGACAGGGCCCAGGTTATGAGCAGTTCTTC. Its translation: CASSSGQGPGYEQFF.

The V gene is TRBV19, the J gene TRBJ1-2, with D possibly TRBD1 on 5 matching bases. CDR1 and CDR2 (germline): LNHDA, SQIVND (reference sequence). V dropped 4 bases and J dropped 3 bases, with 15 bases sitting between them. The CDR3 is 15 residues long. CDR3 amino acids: CASSTPQTAYYGYTF. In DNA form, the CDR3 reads TGTGCCAGTAGTACTCCTCAGACAGCTTACTATGGCTACACCTTC.

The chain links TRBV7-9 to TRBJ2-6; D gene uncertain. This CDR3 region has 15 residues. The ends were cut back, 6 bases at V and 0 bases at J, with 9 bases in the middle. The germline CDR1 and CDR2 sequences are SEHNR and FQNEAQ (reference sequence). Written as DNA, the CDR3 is TGTGCCAGCAGATCCACCTTCTCTGGGGCCAACGTCCTGACTTTC. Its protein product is CASRSTFSGANVLTF. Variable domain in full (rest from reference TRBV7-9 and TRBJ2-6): DTGVSQNPRHKITKRGQNVTFRCDPISEHNRLYWYRQTLGQGPEFLTYFQNEAQLEKSRLLSDRFSAERPKGSFSTLEIQRTEQGDSAMYLCASRSTFSGANVLTFGAGSRLTVL.

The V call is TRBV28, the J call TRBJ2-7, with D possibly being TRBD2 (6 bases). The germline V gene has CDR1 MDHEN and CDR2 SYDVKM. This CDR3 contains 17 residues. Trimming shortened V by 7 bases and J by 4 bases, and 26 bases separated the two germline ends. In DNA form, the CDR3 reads TGTGCCAGCACCCTCGCATATGGGGCGGGGCAGACATACGAGCAGTACTTC. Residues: CASTLAYGAGQTYEQYF.

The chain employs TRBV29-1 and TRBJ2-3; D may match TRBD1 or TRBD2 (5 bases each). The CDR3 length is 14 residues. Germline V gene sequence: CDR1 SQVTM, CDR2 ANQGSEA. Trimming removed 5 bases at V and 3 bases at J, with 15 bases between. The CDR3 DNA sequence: TGCAGCGTTACCCGGGGCAGGGTAACAGATACGCAGTATTTT. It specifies CSVTRGRVTDTQYF.

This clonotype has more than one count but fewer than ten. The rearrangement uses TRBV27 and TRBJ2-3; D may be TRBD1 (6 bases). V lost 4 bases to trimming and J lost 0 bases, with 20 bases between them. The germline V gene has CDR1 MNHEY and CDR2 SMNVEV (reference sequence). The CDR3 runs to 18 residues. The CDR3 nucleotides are TGTGCCAGCAGTTCGTCAGACCATAGCAGGGGTAGCACAGATACGCAGTATTTT. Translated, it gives CASSSSDHSRGSTDTQYF.

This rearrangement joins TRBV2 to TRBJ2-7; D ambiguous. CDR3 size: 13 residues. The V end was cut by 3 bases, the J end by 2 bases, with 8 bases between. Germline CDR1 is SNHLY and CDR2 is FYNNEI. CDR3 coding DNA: TGTGCCAGCAGTGACTACCGAACCTACGAGCAGTACTTC. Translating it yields CASSDYRTYEQYF. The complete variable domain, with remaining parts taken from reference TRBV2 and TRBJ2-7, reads EPEVTQTPSHQVTQMGQEVILRCVPISNHLYFYWYRQILGQKVEFLVSFYNNEISEKSEIFDDQFSVERPDGSNFTLKIRSTKLEDSAMYFCASSDYRTYEQYFGPGTRLTVT.

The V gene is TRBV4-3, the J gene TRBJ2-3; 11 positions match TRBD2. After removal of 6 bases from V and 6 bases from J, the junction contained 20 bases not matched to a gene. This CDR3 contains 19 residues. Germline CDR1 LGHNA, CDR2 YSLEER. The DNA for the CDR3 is TGCGCCAGCAGGCCCAAGCATAGTGTAGCGGGGGGGGGGCTCGATACGCAGTATTTT. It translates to CASRPKHSVAGGGLDTQYF.

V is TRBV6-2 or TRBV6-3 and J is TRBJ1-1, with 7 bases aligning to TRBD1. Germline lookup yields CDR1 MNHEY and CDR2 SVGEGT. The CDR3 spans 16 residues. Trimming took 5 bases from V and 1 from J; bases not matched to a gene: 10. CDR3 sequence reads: CASSPRQGMRNTEAFF. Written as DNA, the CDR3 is TGTGCCAGCAGTCCCCGACAGGGTATGAGGAACACTGAAGCTTTCTTT.

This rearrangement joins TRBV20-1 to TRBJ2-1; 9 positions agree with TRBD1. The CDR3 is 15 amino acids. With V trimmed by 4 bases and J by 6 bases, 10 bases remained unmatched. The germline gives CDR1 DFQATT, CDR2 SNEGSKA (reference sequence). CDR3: CSAITGTGPLNEQFF. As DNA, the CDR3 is TGCAGTGCTATCACCGGGACAGGGCCACTCAATGAGCAGTTCTTC.

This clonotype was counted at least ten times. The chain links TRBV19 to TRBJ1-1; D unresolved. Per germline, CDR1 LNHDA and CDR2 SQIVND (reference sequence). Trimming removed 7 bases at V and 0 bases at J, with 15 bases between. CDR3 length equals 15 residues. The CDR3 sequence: CASTEQINLNTEAFF. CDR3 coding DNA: TGTGCCAGTACAGAGCAGATAAACTTGAACACTGAAGCTTTCTTT.

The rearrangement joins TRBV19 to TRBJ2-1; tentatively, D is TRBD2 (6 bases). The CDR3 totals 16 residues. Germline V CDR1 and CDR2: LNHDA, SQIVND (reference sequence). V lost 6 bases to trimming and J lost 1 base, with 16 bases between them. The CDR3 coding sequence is TGTGCCAGTAGCGGGGGATGGGCCCGTTCCTACAATGAGCAGTTCTTC. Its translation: CASSGGWARSYNEQFF.

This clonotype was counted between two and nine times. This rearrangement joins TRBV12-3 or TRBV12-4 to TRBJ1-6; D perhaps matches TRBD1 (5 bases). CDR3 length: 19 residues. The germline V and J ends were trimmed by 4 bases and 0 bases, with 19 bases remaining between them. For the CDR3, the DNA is TGTGCCAGCAGTTCGGACCACCGGGACCGAAGCTCCTATAATTCACCCCTCCACTTT. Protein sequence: CASSSDHRDRSSYNSPLHF.

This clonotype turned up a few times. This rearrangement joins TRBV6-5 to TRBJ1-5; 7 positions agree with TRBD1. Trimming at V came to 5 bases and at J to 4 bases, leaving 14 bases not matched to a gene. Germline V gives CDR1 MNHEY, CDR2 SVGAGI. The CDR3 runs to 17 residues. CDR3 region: CASSIHPGDSLNQPQHF. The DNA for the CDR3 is TGTGCCAGCAGTATACACCCTGGGGACAGCCTAAATCAGCCCCAGCATTTT.

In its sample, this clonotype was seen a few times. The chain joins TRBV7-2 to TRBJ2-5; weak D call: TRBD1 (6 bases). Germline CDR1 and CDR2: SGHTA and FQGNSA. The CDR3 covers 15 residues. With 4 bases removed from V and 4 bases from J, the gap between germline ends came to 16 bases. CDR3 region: CASSSGQRMSETQYF. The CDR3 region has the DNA TGTGCCAGCAGCTCCGGACAGAGAATGTCAGAGACCCAGTACTTC.

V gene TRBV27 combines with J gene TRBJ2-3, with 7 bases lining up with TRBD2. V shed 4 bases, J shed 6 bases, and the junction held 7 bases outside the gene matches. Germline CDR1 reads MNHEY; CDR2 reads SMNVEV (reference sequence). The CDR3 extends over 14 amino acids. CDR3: CASSWGGGGDTQYF. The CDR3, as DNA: TGTGCCAGCAGTTGGGGCGGGGGTGGGGATACGCAGTATTTT.

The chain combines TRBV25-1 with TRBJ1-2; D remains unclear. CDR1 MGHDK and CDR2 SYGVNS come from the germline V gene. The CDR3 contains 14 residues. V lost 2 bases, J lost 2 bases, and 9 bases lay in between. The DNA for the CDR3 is TGTGCCAGCAGTGAAAGGTATGGGAACTATGGCTACACCTTC. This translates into CASSERYGNYGYTF.

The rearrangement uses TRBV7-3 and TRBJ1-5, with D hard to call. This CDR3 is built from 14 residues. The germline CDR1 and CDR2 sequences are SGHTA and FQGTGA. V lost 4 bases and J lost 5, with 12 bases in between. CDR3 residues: CASSSGGLDQPQHF. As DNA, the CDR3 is TGTGCCAGCAGCTCCGGCGGCTTAGATCAGCCCCAGCATTTT.

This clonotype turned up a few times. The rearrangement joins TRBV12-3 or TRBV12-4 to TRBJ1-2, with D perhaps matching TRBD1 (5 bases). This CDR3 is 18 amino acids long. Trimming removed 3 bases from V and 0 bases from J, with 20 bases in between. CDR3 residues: CASSLGFGDGPANYGYTF. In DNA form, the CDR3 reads TGTGCCAGCAGTTTGGGGTTCGGGGACGGCCCTGCTAACTATGGCTACACCTTC.

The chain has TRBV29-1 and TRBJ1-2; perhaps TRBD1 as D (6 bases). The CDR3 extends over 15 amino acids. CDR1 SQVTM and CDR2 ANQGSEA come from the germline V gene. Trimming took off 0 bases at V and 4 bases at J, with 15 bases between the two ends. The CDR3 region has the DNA TGCAGCGTTGAAGATCGGCAGGGGTCAGGCTATGGCTACACCTTC. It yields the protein CSVEDRQGSGYGYTF.

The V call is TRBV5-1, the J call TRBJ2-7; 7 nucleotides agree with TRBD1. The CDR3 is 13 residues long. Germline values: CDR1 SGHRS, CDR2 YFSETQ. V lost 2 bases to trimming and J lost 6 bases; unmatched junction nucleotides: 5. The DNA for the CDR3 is TGCGCCAGCAGCTTTGGACAGGTGGGCGAGCAGTACTTC. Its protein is CASSFGQVGEQYF.

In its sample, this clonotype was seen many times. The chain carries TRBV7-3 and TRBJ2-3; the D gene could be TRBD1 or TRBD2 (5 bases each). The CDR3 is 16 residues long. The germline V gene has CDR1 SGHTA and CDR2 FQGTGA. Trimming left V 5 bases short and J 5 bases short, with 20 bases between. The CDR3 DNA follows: TGTGCCAGCAGCCTCTATCCCGGGACCTTAGGAGATACGCAGTATTTT. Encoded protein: CASSLYPGTLGDTQYF.

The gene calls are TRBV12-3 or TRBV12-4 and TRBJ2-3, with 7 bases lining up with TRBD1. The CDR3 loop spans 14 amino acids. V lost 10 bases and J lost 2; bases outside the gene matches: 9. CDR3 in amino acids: CATILTGYTDTQYF. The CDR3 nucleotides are TGTGCCACCATTTTGACAGGGTACACAGATACGCAGTATTTT.

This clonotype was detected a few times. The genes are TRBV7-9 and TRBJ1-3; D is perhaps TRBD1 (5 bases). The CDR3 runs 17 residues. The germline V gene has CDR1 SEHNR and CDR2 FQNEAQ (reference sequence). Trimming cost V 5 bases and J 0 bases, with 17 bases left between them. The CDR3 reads CASSPRDGSSSGNTIYF. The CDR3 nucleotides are TGTGCCAGCAGCCCTCGGGACGGTAGTAGCTCTGGAAACACCATATATTTT.

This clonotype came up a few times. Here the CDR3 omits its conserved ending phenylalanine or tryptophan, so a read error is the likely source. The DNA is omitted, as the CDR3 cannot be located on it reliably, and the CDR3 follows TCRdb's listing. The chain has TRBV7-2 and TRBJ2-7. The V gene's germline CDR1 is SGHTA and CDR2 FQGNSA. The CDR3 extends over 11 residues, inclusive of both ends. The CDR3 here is CASSLEGKTLL.